This paragraph reports one TCR beta chain. A much bigger clone sits one base away, suggesting this may be a read error. Germline V gene data show CDR1 as LGHDT and CDR2 as YNNKEL (reference sequence). This CDR3 is built from 16 residues. The ends lost 4 bases at V and 2 bases at J; junction bases unmatched: 10. This entry is derived from a study of blood T cell repertoires in COVID-19. Study background: Samples of COVID-19 (acute and convalescent) were obtained from the United States, Italy and Spain. The cDNA or gDNA used as material had been derived from T cells, B-cell-depleted T cells, or PBMCs.

Original processing methods: Nucleated cell counts were estimated from reference gene primer amplification. Clones were sequenced by immunoSEQ multiplex PCR, and TCRdb holds only the in-frame ones, with some missing. For V, J and clone size, that table is used; D and trimming come from the DNA. This repertoire shows over 100,000 clones, 60% to 80% found once; its top ten account for around 1.8%. This TCR was recovered from a woman aged 70-85 years with acute or convalescent COVID-19. The material sequenced was peripheral blood. V and J are TRBV3-1 (or the pseudogene TRBV3-2) and TRBJ2-7, with 8 bases lining up with TRBD1. CDR3 sequence reads: CASSPGPGGAPYEQYF. CDR3 sequence (DNA): TGTGCCAGCAGCCCTGGCCCAGGGGGCGCACCCTACGAGCAGTACTTC.